The sequence of this TCR beta chain was determined in a study of cytomegalovirus exposure and HLA in healthy donors (dated by TCRdb to about 2017). About the study as a whole: An earlier analysis of approximately 600 of the donors reported more than 250 Gb of sequence data and 117 million unique TCR beta sequences from 190 million or so T cells. Approximately 310 gigabases of sequencing data and approximately 92 million unique TCR sequences made up an early release that covered roughly 670 HLA-typed donors. Among the roughly 390 genotyped donors, roughly 80% belonged to the genetic ancestry cluster associated with self-reported Caucasian donors. The aim of the study was to test whether cataloging public T cell receptors could identify signatures of past pathogen exposure. The T cell repertoires of around 670 subjects were profiled by immunosequencing and related to cytomegalovirus serostatus. Besides the first cohort of approximately 710 subjects, a separate validation cohort made up of about 120 different subjects was used. To predict cytomegalovirus infection status, the study combined high-throughput TCR immunosequencing, statistical association of individual TCRs with disease status, and machine learning. A later analysis re-examined previously published TCR beta repertoires from roughly 650 donors and added high-resolution HLA genotyping to investigate patterns of TCR occurrence. In the later analysis, no new phenotypic data were used to find candidate immune exposures; instead, reliance was placed on TCR beta sequences and their occurrence across donors. In an earlier analysis of around 540 of the donors, high-throughput TCR beta sequencing was used to judge whether each TCR beta V gene segment behaved as functional or pseudogenic. Donor age, sex, ethnicity and CMV serostatus were compiled alongside the repertoire data. Genome-wide SNP genotypes for about 55% of the 666 donors were used in a later genetic analysis, which treated that subset as a discovery cohort. All discovery cohort repertoires had been generated using a single sequencing platform. Class I and class II HLA loci were covered by the typing at four-digit resolution. Typing coverage differed by locus: A, B, C, DRB1 and DQB1 were typed in roughly 620-630 donors, DQA1 in about 500, DPA1 in over 600, and DPB1 in around 490. A handful of DR-DQ haplotypes were handled as single units for association and clustering because linkage in the cohort was strong. On average, 235,054 unique TCR beta nucleotide sequences were sequenced per donor among about 400 genotyped donors of the cohort, with 15% to 20% of those sequences being non-productive.

The paper as a whole reports these results and caveats: A later analysis found that HLA-associated TCR beta chains were more clonally expanded and had lower generation probabilities than equally common non-associated chains. Only TCR beta chains were sequenced in this cohort, and the absence of alpha or paired-chain data limited detectable features. Several of the top co-occurrence clusters appeared to be linked to parvovirus B19, influenza, CMV and Epstein-Barr virus, according to a later analysis. A later analysis associated approximately 17,000 TCR beta sequences with specific HLA alleles at a false discovery rate of 0.05. Immune exposure information for the cohort was limited to CMV serostatus. In a later analysis, the rate of TCR association differed among HLA loci, with DRB1 alleles having the most associated TCRs and HLA-C alleles having the fewest. Linkage disequilibrium might explain the correlated functional status among segregating V segments, but an unknown experimental factor could not be excluded. Assigning TCR associations to individual alleles was difficult when HLA alleles, especially DR and DQ, strongly co-occurred. While some public TCRs were present in many individuals, most TCR sequences turned up only very rarely across donors. The classifier was reported to diagnose cytomegalovirus status with high specificity and sensitivity in both the original and validation cohorts. Sequencing depth was assumed to be roughly uniform across donors in the presence/absence analyses, though that assumption may not hold. A total of roughly 160 TCR beta chains were listed by the study as associated with cytomegalovirus. In a later analysis, most CMV-associated TCR beta chains were found to appear HLA-restricted, with HLA associations seemingly driven largely by CMV exposure. A further reported finding was that TCR beta sequences accurately predicted the HLA-A and HLA-B alleles for most subjects in the first cohort. Three of the identified cytomegalovirus-associated TCR beta chains were confirmed in vitro to be specific for cytomegalovirus antigens. V-gene and J-gene trimming of TCR beta chains was associated with a missense DCLRE1C variant in a later genetic analysis, and the association was replicated in an independent cohort. In an earlier analysis of 587 of the donors, most TCR beta V segments appeared in productive rearrangements about 87% or about 30% of the time, broadly matching IMGT annotations. Because HLA typing was unavailable for some donors at each locus, only the typed subset was used in association tests. Compared with the approximately 670-donor mean, donors in an Asian-associated ancestry cluster had fewer N-insertions in productive TCRs, according to a later genetic analysis. A cluster of highly shared sequence variants was judged likely to be a technical artifact of the sequencing pipeline. Because the 87-base-pair reads could not distinguish some IMGT-functional V segments, including TRBV6-2 and TRBV6-3, those segments were excluded. The earlier analysis of approximately 590 of the donors excluded roughly 17 rarely observed V segments, including chromosome 9 orphons, because counts were too low. According to the authors, the approach could potentially be generalized to other disease states and immunological phenotypes.

V lost 7 bases and J lost 5 bases; the stretch between them is 11 bases long. Reading from cysteine to phenylalanine, the CDR3 counts 12 amino acids. The sequence is cut down to CDR3 DNA, 36 bases in frame from base 1. Via the germline V gene, CDR1 is MDHEN and CDR2 SYDVKM. The cohort consisted of fewer than 700 healthy bone marrow donors. At the time of sampling, all cohort members were nominally healthy, though unrecorded immune exposures were likely present. The donor was CMV seropositive and was included in the group of 250 to 350 seropositive cohort members. A peripheral blood sample was collected from each donor, and TCR beta sequencing was performed on peripheral blood mononuclear cells. Genomic DNA extraction from the blood cell samples was performed with the Qiagen DNeasy Blood Extraction Kit. In this sample, this clone turned up a few times. No cognate antigen has been identified for it. Base-call qualities are not available, and no considerably larger clone is one nucleotide away. Other nucleotide sequences from this sample produce the same CDR3.

The method was the immunoSEQ multiplex PCR assay. A mixture of 60 forward primers for TCR Vbeta segments and 13 reverse primers for TCR Jbeta segments was used in the multiplex PCR. Amplification of the CDR3 region of rearranged TCR beta genes was performed with a multiplex PCR assay on genomic DNA. The amplified TCR beta libraries were sequenced on the Illumina HiSeq System as 87-base-pair reads. On the study's bioinformatics: A later analysis counted tens of millions of unique TCR beta chains across the 666 repertoires, and around 9.9 million of these chains were shared by at least two donors. Raw reads were error-corrected and collapsed into unique sequences with a nearest-neighbor algorithm that merged closely related sequences to remove PCR and sequencing errors. To assign V, D and J gene segments, CDR3 sequences were aligned to IMGT reference sequences. Each retained sequence needed at least a six-nucleotide match to both a V gene segment and a J gene segment. Rearrangements were classified as productive when the CDR3 lacked stop codons and remained in frame with V and J, and all other rearrangements were classified as non-productive. CDR3 was defined according to IMGT convention as the region running from the second conserved V-encoded cysteine to the conserved J-encoded phenylalanine. Sequences without an unambiguous match to a single V gene segment were excluded from the earlier analysis of 587 of the donors. In an earlier analysis of some 590 of the donors, a V segment was called functional when productive rearrangements were above 56.7%, and segregating when the standard deviation between donors exceeded 5%. A statistical classification framework was built to diagnose cytomegalovirus status from the catalog of TCR beta chain sequences. A later analysis assigned V and J genes by comparing TCR nucleotide sequences with IMGT/GENE-DB human TR gene sequences. A later analysis assigned CDR3 sequences and most-parsimonious VDJ recombination scenarios with the TCRdist pipeline. In a later analysis, every TCR beta chain was defined by the combination of its CDR3 amino acid sequence and its V-gene family, and reads without a unique V-gene family were dropped. In a later analysis, approximately 590 highly shared, low-generation-probability nucleotide sequences were removed to address suspected cross-contamination and a sequencing artifact. In a later analysis, a clonal expansion index was calculated for each public chain from normalized within-repertoire ranks of inferred template counts. In a later analysis, generation probabilities were computed using a VDJ recombination model fitted to out-of-frame rearrangements, and the results were checked against IGoR. In a later analysis, hypergeometric tests were used to score TCR-TCR, TCR-HLA and TCR-CMV co-occurrence, with a repertoire-size bias correction applied to TCR pairs. A later analysis estimated false discovery rates by permuting HLA or CMV assignments 20 times. In a later analysis, co-occurring TCRs were grouped with DBSCAN, and TCRdist sequence similarity was added when clustering was performed within HLA-allele-positive subsets. Co-occurrence clustering excluded repertoires with fewer than 30,000 or more than 120,000 public chains, plus five with anomalous nucleotide sharing. The table was pulled from immuneACCESS by TCRdb, which kept in-frame rearrangements only. Such tables lose some clones; where checked, under half of the loss comes from unresolved V genes, and the rest has no known cause. V and J calls and clone size are copied from that table; D and trimming were computed from the DNA. The sample records 150,000 to 200,000 clones, roughly 77% of which are singletons. The ten biggest clones cover approximately 10% of the sample.

The specimen sequenced was PBMCs. The chain is made from TRBV28 and TRBJ2-5, with a tentative D gene TRBD2 over 6 matching bases. The clonotype was recovered from a man younger than 30 in good health and CMV-seropositive. The DNA reads TGTGCCAGCAACCCTGGGGGGGAGACCCAGTACTTC. The resulting protein is CASNPGGETQYF.